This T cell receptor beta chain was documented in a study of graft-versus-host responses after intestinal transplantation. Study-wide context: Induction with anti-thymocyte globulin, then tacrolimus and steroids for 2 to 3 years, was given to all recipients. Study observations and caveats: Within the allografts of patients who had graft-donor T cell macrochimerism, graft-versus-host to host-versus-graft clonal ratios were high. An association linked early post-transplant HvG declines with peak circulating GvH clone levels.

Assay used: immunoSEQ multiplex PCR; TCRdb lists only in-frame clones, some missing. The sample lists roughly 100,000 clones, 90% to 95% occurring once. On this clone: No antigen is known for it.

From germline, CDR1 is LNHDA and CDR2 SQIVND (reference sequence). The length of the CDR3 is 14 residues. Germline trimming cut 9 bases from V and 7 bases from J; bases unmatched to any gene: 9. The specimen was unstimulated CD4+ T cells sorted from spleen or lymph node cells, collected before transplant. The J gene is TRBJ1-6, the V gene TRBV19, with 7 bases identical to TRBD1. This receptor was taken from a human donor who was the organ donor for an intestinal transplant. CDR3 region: CASRSDRENSPLHF. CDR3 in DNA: TGTGCCAGCCGAAGCGACAGGGAAAATTCACCCCTCCACTTT.